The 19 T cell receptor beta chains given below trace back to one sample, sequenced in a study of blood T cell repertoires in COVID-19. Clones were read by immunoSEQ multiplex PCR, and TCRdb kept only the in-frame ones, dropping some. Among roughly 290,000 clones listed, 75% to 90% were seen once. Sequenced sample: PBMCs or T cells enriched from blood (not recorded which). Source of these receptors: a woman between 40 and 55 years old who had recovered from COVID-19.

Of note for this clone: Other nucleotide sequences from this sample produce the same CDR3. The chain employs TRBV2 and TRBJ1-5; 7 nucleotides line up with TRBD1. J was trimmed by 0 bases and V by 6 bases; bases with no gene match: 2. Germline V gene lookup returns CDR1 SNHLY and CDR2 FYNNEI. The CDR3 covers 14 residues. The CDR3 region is CASRGQLSNQPQHF. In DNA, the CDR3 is TGTGCCAGCAGGGGACAGCTTAGCAATCAGCCCCAGCATTTT.

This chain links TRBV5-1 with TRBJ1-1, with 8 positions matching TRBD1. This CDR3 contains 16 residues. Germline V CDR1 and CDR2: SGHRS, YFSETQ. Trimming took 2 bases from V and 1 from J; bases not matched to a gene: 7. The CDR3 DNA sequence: TGCGCCAGCAGCTTAAGGACAGGGACCGGGAACACTGAAGCTTTCTTT. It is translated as CASSLRTGTGNTEAFF. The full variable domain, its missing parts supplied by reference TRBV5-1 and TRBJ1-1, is KAGVTQTPRYLIKTRGQQVTLSCSPISGHRSVSWYQQTPGQGLQFLFEYFSETQRNKGNFPGRFSGRQFSNSRSEMNVSTLELGDSALYLCASSLRTGTGNTEAFFGQGTRLTVV.

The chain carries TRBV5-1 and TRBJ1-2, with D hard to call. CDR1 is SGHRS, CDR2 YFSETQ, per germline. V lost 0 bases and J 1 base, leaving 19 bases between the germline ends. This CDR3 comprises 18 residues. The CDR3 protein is CASSLGPSKVVVNYGYTF. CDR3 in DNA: TGCGCCAGCAGCTTGGGGCCTAGTAAAGTCGTTGTTAACTATGGCTACACCTTC.

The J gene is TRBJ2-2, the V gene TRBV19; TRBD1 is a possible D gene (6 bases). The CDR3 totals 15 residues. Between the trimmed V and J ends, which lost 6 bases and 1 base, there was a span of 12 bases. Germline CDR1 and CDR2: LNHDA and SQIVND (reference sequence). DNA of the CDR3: TGTGCCAGTAGAAGAAACAGGGAGAACACCGGGGAGCTGTTTTTT. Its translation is CASRRNRENTGELFF.

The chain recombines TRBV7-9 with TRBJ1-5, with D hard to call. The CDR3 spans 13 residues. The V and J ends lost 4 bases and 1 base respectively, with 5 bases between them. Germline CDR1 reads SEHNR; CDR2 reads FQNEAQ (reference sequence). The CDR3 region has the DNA TGTGCCAGCAGCTCGCGGAGCAATCAGCCCCAGCATTTT. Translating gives CASSSRSNQPQHF.

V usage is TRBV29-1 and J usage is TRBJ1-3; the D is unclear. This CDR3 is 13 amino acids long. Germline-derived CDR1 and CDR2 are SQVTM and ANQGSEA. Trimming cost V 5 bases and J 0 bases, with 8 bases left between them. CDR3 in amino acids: CSVWADSGNTIYF. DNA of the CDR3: TGCAGCGTTTGGGCCGACTCTGGAAACACCATATATTTT.

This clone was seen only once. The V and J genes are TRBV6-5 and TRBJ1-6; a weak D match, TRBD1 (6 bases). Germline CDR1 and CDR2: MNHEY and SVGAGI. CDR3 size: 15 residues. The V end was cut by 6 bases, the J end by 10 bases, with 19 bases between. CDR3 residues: CASSRGGANYSPLHF. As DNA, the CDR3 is TGTGCCAGCAGCAGAGGGGGGGCGAATTACTCACCCCTCCACTTT.

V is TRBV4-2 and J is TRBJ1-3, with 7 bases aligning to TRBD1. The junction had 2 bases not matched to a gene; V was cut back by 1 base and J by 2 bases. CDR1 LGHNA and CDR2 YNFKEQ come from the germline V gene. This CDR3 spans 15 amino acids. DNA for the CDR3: TGTGCCAGCAGCCAAGGTGGGACAGCTGGAAACACCATATATTTT. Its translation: CASSQGGTAGNTIYF.

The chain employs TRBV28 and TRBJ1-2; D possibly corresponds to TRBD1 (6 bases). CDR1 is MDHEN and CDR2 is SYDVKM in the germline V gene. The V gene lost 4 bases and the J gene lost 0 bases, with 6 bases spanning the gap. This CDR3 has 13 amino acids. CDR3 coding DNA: TGTGCCAGCAGTTACAGGGCTAACTATGGCTACACCTTC. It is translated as CASSYRANYGYTF.

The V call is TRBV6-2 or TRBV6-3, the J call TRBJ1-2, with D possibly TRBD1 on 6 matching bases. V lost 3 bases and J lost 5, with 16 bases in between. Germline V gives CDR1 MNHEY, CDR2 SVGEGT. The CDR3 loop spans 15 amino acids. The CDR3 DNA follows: TGTGCCAGCAGTTATTCCTTCCAGGGGAGATATGGCTACACCTTC. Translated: CASSYSFQGRYGYTF.

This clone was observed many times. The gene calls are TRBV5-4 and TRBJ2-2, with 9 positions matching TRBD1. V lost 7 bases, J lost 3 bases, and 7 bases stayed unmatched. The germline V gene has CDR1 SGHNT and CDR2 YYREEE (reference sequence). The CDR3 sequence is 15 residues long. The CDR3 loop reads CASARTGDDTGELFF. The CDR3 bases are TGTGCCAGCGCCCGGACAGGGGATGACACCGGGGAGCTGTTTTTT.

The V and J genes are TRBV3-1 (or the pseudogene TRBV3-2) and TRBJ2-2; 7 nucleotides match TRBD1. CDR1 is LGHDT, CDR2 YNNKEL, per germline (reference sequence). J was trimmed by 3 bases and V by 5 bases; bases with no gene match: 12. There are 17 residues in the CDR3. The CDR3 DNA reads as TGTGCCAGCAGCATCGAGATTAAGACAGGGCACACCGGGGAGCTGTTTTTT. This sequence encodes CASSIEIKTGHTGELFF.

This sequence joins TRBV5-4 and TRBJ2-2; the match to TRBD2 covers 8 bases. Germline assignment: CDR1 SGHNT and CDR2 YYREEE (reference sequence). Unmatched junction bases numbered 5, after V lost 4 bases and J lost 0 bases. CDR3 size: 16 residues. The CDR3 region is CASSARSGANTGELFF. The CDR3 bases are TGTGCCAGCAGCGCCCGTAGCGGGGCGAACACCGGGGAGCTGTTTTTT.

The CDR3 sequence: CASSLYNSEKLFF. Written as DNA, the CDR3 is TGTGCCAGCAGTTTATATAACAGCGAAAAACTGTTTTTT. The rearrangement uses TRBV27 and TRBJ1-4; D is undetermined. V dropped 1 base and J dropped 8 bases, with 8 bases sitting between them. The CDR3 totals 13 residues. Germline CDR1 reads MNHEY; CDR2 reads SMNVEV (reference sequence). Drawing the rest from reference TRBV27 and TRBJ1-4, the complete variable domain is EAQVTQNPRYLITVTGKKLTVTCSQNMNHEYMSWYRQDPGLGLRQIYYSMNVEVTDKGDVPEGYKVSRKEKRNFPLILESPSPNQTSLYFCASSLYNSEKLFFGSGTQLSVL.

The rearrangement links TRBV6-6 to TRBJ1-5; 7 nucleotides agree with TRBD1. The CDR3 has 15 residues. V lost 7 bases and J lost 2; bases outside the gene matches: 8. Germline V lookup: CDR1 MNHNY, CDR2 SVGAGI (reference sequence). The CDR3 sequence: CASTRTGYGNQPQHF. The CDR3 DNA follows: TGTGCCAGCACCCGGACAGGTTACGGCAATCAGCCCCAGCATTTT.

CDR3 protein: CASSLSRGALYEQYF. The CDR3, as DNA: TGTGCCAGTAGTTTATCTCGGGGGGCCCTCTACGAGCAGTACTTC. This chain links TRBV19 with TRBJ2-7; D may be TRBD2 (7 bases). V was pared by 5 bases and J by 3 bases, with 17 bases between. In germline, CDR1 is LNHDA, CDR2 SQIVND (reference sequence). CDR3 length: 15 amino acids. The entire variable domain, with the rest obtained from reference TRBV19 and TRBJ2-7, is as follows: DGGITQSPKYLFRKEGQNVTLSCEQNLNHDAMYWYRQDPGQGLRLIYYSQIVNDFQKGDIAEGYSVSREKKESFPLTVTSAQKNPTAFYLCASSLSRGALYEQYFGPGTRLTVT.

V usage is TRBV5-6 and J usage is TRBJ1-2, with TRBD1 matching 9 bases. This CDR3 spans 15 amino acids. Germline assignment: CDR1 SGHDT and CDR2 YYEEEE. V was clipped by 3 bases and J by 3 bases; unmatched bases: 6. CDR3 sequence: CASSYVRDRDYGYTF. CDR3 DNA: TGTGCCAGCAGCTACGTCCGGGACAGGGACTATGGCTACACCTTC.

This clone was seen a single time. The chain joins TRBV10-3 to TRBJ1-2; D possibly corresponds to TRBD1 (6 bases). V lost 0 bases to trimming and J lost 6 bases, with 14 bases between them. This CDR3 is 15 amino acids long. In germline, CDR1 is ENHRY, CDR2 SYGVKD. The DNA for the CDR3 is TGTGCCATCAGTGAGTCGTTATACAGGGTGAATGGCTACACCTTC. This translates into CAISESLYRVNGYTF.

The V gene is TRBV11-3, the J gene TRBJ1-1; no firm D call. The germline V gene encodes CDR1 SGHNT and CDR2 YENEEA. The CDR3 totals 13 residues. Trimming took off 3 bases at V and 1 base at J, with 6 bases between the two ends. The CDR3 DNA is TGTGCCAGCAGCTTCCAGGAGAACACTGAAGCTTTCTTT. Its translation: CASSFQENTEAFF.